This is a list of T cell receptor beta chains from one sample in a study of cytomegalovirus exposure and HLA in healthy donors. TCRdb keeps only in-frame clones here, not all; method: immunoSEQ multiplex PCR. The sample shows approximately 150,000 clones, 71% of them seen only once. Sequencing was carried out using PBMCs. The receptors were sampled from a woman in her 30s in good health and CMV-seronegative. The CDR3 runs from the conserved cysteine through the conserved F or W. The order of the fields is clone size, D gene, J gene, CDR3 length, V gene, CDR3 DNA, CDR3 protein. The D gene is left open where the match is weak. For some rows the clone size is stated as once, few or many, or as a class when expanded; others skip it.

.,TRBD2,TRBJ2-1,15,TRBV11-1,TGTGCCAGCAGCTTGACTAGCGGGTCCTACAATGAGCAGTTCTTC,CASSLTSGSYNEQFF
.,.,TRBJ2-3,14,TRBV7-6,TGTGCCAGCAGCTTAGCCAGCCTAGGAGATACGCAGTATTTT,CASSLASLGDTQYF
few,.,TRBJ2-5,14,TRBV4-3,TGCGCCAGCAGCCAAGGGGACAACCAAGAGACCCAGTACTTC,CASSQGDNQETQYF
.,.,TRBJ2-1,16,TRBV7-3,TGTGCCAGCAGCTTAGCGGCAGCGGATTCCTACAATGAGCAGTTCTTC,CASSLAAADSYNEQFF
.,.,TRBJ1-2,16,TRBV4-1,TGCGCCAGCAGCCAAGGGGCGGTGGGACTTCACTATGGCTACACCTTC,CASSQGAVGLHYGYTF
.,.,TRBJ2-7,14,TRBV5-8,TGTGCCAGCAGCCTCCGGGACATCCTTCGCGAGCAGTACTTC,CASSLRDILREQYF
.,.,TRBJ2-2,14,TRBV5-4,TGTGCCAGCAGCACGGGACAGAACACCGGGGAGCTGTTTTTT,CASSTGQNTGELFF
.,.,TRBJ2-3,15,TRBV2,TGTGCCAGCAGTGACAGGTTCCGGAGCACAGATACGCAGTATTTT,CASSDRFRSTDTQYF
once,TRBD1,TRBJ2-7,14,TRBV28,TGTGCCAGCAGTCTTCGACAGGGGGTCTACGAGCAGTACTTC,CASSLRQGVYEQYF
.,TRBD2,TRBJ2-1,16,TRBV19,TGTGCCAGTAGACGGGAGTTAGCGGGGGGGTACAATGAGCAGTTCTTC,CASRRELAGGYNEQFF
.,.,TRBJ2-1,15,TRBV18,TGTGCCAGCTCACCGACCCGGGGATATAACAATGAGCAGTTCTTC,CASSPTRGYNNEQFF
.,.,TRBJ2-5,14,TRBV5-1,TGCGCCAGCAGCTTGGGAACGGGGGGCGAGACCCAGTACTTC,CASSLGTGGETQYF
.,.,TRBJ1-1,13,TRBV7-9,TGTGCCAGCAGCTTCGGGAGAACGACTGAAGCTTTCTTT,CASSFGRTTEAFF